This entry is about one T cell receptor (beta chain). Per germline, CDR1 MDHEN and CDR2 SYDVKM. This CDR3 is 12 amino acids long. Trimming shortened V by 6 bases and J by 9 bases, and 12 bases separated the two germline ends. TCRdb's table, derived via immunoSEQ multiplex PCR, lists solely in-frame clones and lacks some. The repertoire holds 150,000 to 200,000 clones, with less than 90% as singletons. The sample comes from a study of blood T cell repertoires in COVID-19. The J gene is TRBJ1-5, the V gene TRBV28; D unresolved. The clonotype originates from a man between 65 and 85 years old with active or convalescent COVID-19. The sample was peripheral blood. In DNA, the CDR3 is TGTGCCAGCAGGGGCCCTCGGGGGCCCCAGCATTTT. Translated: CASRGPRGPQHF.